The 5 T cell receptor beta chains reported below all come from one sample, sequenced in a study of blood T cell repertoires in COVID-19. Sequenced by immunoSEQ multiplex PCR; TCRdb stores in-frame clones only, minus some. The repertoire holds about 93,000 clones, with 75% to 90% as singletons. Specimen: peripheral blood. All receptors derive from a man in his sixties with COVID-19, enrolled during active disease.

The chain links TRBV5-1 to TRBJ2-1; weak D call: TRBD2 (6 bases). The V end lost 0 bases, the J end lost 8 bases, and 15 bases lay between the germline ends. Germline loops: CDR1 SGHRS, CDR2 YFSETQ. This CDR3 is built from 15 residues. CDR3 in amino acids: CASSLGDSSIDEQFF. The CDR3, as DNA: TGCGCCAGCAGCTTGGGGGACTCCTCCATCGATGAGCAGTTCTTC. The whole variable domain, remainder taken from reference TRBV5-1 and TRBJ2-1, is KAGVTQTPRYLIKTRGQQVTLSCSPISGHRSVSWYQQTPGQGLQFLFEYFSETQRNKGNFPGRFSGRQFSNSRSEMNVSTLELGDSALYLCASSLGDSSIDEQFFGPGTRLTVL.

The J gene is TRBJ2-5, the V gene TRBV7-2; TRBD2 matches at 7 bases. V trimming: 5 bases; J trimming: 3 bases; junction bases outside the gene matches: 3. The CDR3 contains 13 residues. CDR1 and CDR2 (germline): SGHTA, FQGNSA. In DNA form, the CDR3 reads TGTGCCAGCAGCGGACTAGTGGAAGAGACCCAGTACTTC. It encodes CASSGLVEETQYF. Using reference TRBV7-2 and TRBJ2-5 for the parts outside the CDR3, the full variable domain is GAGVSQSPSNKVTEKGKDVELRCDPISGHTALYWYRQSLGQGLEFLIYFQGNSAPDKSGLPSDRFSAERTGGSVSTLTIQRTQQEDSAVYLCASSGLVEETQYFGPGTRLLVL.

The gene calls are TRBV27 and TRBJ1-2; the D gene is possibly TRBD1 (6 bases). This CDR3 has 16 residues. V lost 5 bases and J 2 bases, leaving 18 bases between the germline ends. CDR1 is MNHEY, CDR2 SMNVEV, per germline (reference sequence). CDR3 loop: CASSPATTGFNYGYTF. CDR3 in DNA: TGTGCCAGCAGTCCAGCCACCACAGGGTTCAACTATGGCTACACCTTC.

V gene TRBV5-1 combines with J gene TRBJ2-2; TRBD1 might be the D (6 bases). Germline V gene lookup returns CDR1 SGHRS and CDR2 YFSETQ. The V and J ends lost 4 bases and 7 bases respectively, with 14 bases between them. CDR3 size: 14 residues. This chain's CDR3 is CASSSTGTIGELFF. The DNA for the CDR3 is TGCGCCAGCAGCAGTACAGGGACGATCGGGGAGCTGTTTTTT.

This chain joins TRBV7-9 and TRBJ2-7, with 9 bases that match TRBD1. The CDR3 loop spans 15 amino acids. Germline CDR1 reads SEHNR; CDR2 reads FQNEAQ (reference sequence). The junction had 8 bases not matched to a gene; V was cut back by 5 bases and J by 3 bases. As DNA, the CDR3 is TGTGCCAGCAGCCCCGGACAGGGGACCTACTACGAGCAGTACTTC. It translates to CASSPGQGTYYEQYF.